This TCR beta chain was profiled in a study of metastatic and nonmetastatic thyroid tumors. Points from the study as a whole: Versus benign nodules, malignant thyroid tumors reportedly had significantly higher TCR beta diversity, in blood and tumor.

In the authors' methods: To classify distant metastasis in papillary thyroid cancer, a model was built from CDR3 differences across clinicopathological groups. MiXCR re-clonotyped the PCR reads for TCRdb. These V and J calls rely on TCRdb rather than the paper's analysis. The table has about 40,000 clones, about a sixth seen once. This clone appeared many times. Its antigen remains unknown. V was trimmed by 7 bases and J by 0 bases, leaving 16 bases between them. There are 17 residues in the CDR3. Every patient was untreated before thyroid surgery. The chain combines TRBV12-3 or TRBV12-4 with TRBJ2-6, with a weak D call TRBD2 (6 bases). The material sequenced was blood. This sequence originates from a female donor with papillary thyroid cancer or a benign thyroid nodule (not recorded which). Some clones in this sample may be carry-over from other donors' samples. The CDR3 DNA follows: TGTGCCAGCACTAAGTGGGGAGGAACCTCTGGGGCCAACGTCCTGACTTTC. This sequence encodes CASTKWGGTSGANVLTF.